The 15 T cell receptor beta chains presented below share a single source sample, sequenced in a study of T-cell memory formation after mild COVID-19. One entry per CDR3 protein, called by TCRdb with MiXCR from the 5' RACE reads. The top ten hold around 8% of the sample, which has around 450,000 distinct CDR3 sequences, around 20% seen once. The sequenced material came from PBMCs or a T cell subset sorted from them (not recorded which). All receptors derive from an adult woman who had mild COVID-19 (a few samples of this study predate the infection). Cell type and time point are not known.

This chain links TRBV10-2 with TRBJ2-3; 8 nucleotides agree with TRBD1. The CDR3 has 13 amino acids. The germline gives CDR1 WSHSY, CDR2 SAAADI. Trimming at V came to 7 bases and at J to 5 bases, leaving 5 bases not matched to a gene. This CDR3 is CASTGQGQDTQYF. CDR3 DNA sequence: TGCGCCAGCACAGGACAGGGACAAGATACGCAGTATTTT.

This clonotype showed up just a few times. V gene TRBV9 combines with J gene TRBJ1-4, with 7 bases that match TRBD1. Trimming cost V 4 bases and J 5 bases; bases outside gene matches: 8. The CDR3 spans 15 residues. Germline CDR1 is SGDLS and CDR2 is YYNGEE. The CDR3 loop is CASSFRDSQNEKLFF. DNA of the CDR3: TGTGCCAGCAGCTTCAGGGACAGCCAAAATGAAAAACTGTTTTTT. The complete variable domain, with remaining parts taken from reference TRBV9 and TRBJ1-4, reads DSGVTQTPKHLITATGQRVTLRCSPRSGDLSVYWYQQSLDQGLQFLIQYYNGEERAKGNILERFSAQQFPDLHSELNLSSLELGDSALYFCASSFRDSQNEKLFFGSGTQLSVL.

The table lists this clonotype with a few counts. The rearrangement links TRBV4-3 to TRBJ2-1; D remains ambiguous. V was pared by 0 bases and J by 2 bases, with 11 bases between. Germline V gene lookup returns CDR1 LGHNA and CDR2 YSLEER. This CDR3 region has 16 residues. The CDR3 sequence: CASSQDQRATYNEQFF. CDR3 nucleotide sequence: TGCGCCAGCAGCCAAGATCAAAGGGCGACCTACAATGAGCAGTTCTTC.

V and J are TRBV7-8 and TRBJ2-3, with 8 bases matching TRBD2. Germline loops: CDR1 SGHVS, CDR2 FQNEAQ. The CDR3 length is 12 residues. V lost 8 bases and J lost 5; bases outside the gene matches: 3. Written as DNA, the CDR3 is TGTGCCAGCCGCGGGGGGTTAGATACGCAGTATTTT. Translating it yields CASRGGLDTQYF.

The V gene is TRBV7-9, the J gene TRBJ2-3; D perhaps matches TRBD2 (6 bases). This CDR3 spans 16 amino acids. V dropped 5 bases and J dropped 3 bases, with 18 bases sitting between them. Germline CDR1 reads SEHNR; CDR2 reads FQNEAQ (reference sequence). CDR3 in DNA: TGTGCCAGCAGCCGTGCGGTTGGGGGGTCAACAGATACGCAGTATTTT. Protein: CASSRAVGGSTDTQYF.

This clonotype was recorded many times. The chain has TRBV12-3 or TRBV12-4 and TRBJ2-6, with D hard to call. Trimming pared 7 bases from V and 2 bases from J, leaving 9 bases between. The CDR3 contains 14 residues. As DNA, the CDR3 is TGTGCCAGCATCGATCGGGCTGGGGCCAACGTCCTGACTTTC. Protein product: CASIDRAGANVLTF.

The J gene is TRBJ2-2, the V gene TRBV7-2; D not resolved. Per germline, CDR1 SGHTA and CDR2 FQGNSA. The CDR3 is made up of 17 amino acids. Trimming cost V 4 bases and J 5 bases, with 20 bases left between them. The CDR3 DNA follows: TGTGCCAGCAGCTCCTTGGGCCGGAGCCCCAGGACCGGGGAGCTGTTTTTT. Translating it yields CASSSLGRSPRTGELFF. The variable domain in full, completed from reference TRBV7-2 and TRBJ2-2, reads GAGVSQSPSNKVTEKGKDVELRCDPISGHTALYWYRQSLGQGLEFLIYFQGNSAPDKSGLPSDRFSAERTGGSVSTLTIQRTQQEDSAVYLCASSSLGRSPRTGELFFGEGSRLTVL.

The chain recombines TRBV15 with TRBJ1-1, with TRBD1 as a possible D gene (6 bases). CDR1 is LNHNV, CDR2 YYDKDF, per germline (reference sequence). Deletions cut 5 bases from V and 10 bases from J, with 17 bases between. The CDR3 sequence is 13 residues long. The CDR3 reads CATSLNREQGAFF. CDR3 in DNA: TGTGCCACCAGCCTTAACAGGGAGCAGGGAGCTTTCTTT. The full variable domain, completed using reference TRBV15 and TRBJ1-1, is DAMVIQNPRYQVTQFGKPVTLSCSQTLNHNVMYWYQQKSSQAPKLLFHYYDKDFNNEADTPDNFQSRRPNTSFCFLDIRSPGLGDTAMYLCATSLNREQGAFFGQGTRLTVV.

This clonotype was recorded at least ten times. This chain uses TRBV29-1 with TRBJ2-1; TRBD2 matches at 10 bases. Germline CDR1 SQVTM, CDR2 ANQGSEA. Losses at the gene ends were 7 bases for V and 1 base for J; bases not matched to a gene: 4. This CDR3 is 14 amino acids long. Written as DNA, the CDR3 is TGCAGCGCCCCGGGACTAGCGTCCTACAATGAGCAGTTCTTC. This codes for CSAPGLASYNEQFF.

This clonotype showed up just a few times. The genes are TRBV4-3 and TRBJ2-1; 12 bases line up with TRBD2. The ends lost 8 bases at V and 4 bases at J; junction bases unmatched: 0. This CDR3 is built from 13 residues. Per germline, CDR1 LGHNA and CDR2 YSLEER. CDR3 amino acids: CASGLAGYNEQFF. Written as DNA, the CDR3 is TGCGCCAGCGGACTAGCGGGGTACAATGAGCAGTTCTTC.

The J gene is TRBJ1-1, the V gene TRBV3-1, with no clear D. The CDR3 runs to 14 residues. The germline gives CDR1 LGHDT, CDR2 YNNKEL (reference sequence). With 1 base removed from V and 5 bases from J, the gap between germline ends came to 11 bases. CDR3 loop: CASSQAYSGTEAFF. The CDR3 nucleotides are TGTGCCAGCAGCCAAGCGTACAGTGGAACTGAAGCTTTCTTT. The complete variable domain, with remaining parts taken from reference TRBV3-1 and TRBJ1-1, reads DTAVSQTPKYLVTQMGNDKSIKCEQNLGHDTMYWYKQDSKKFLKIMFSYNNKELIINETVPNRFSPKSPDKAHLNLHINSLELGDSAVYFCASSQAYSGTEAFFGQGTRLTVV.

CDR3 sequence reads: CASSLASGGAYNEQFF. The CDR3 DNA follows: TGTGCCAGCAGCTTAGCGAGCGGGGGGGCGTACAATGAGCAGTTCTTC. The J gene is TRBJ2-1, the V gene TRBV11-3; 10 bases match TRBD2. The ends lost 1 base at V and 4 bases at J; junction bases unmatched: 4. This CDR3 has 16 amino acids. Germline V lookup: CDR1 SGHNT, CDR2 YENEEA.

This clonotype was observed a handful of times. V usage is TRBV6-4 and J usage is TRBJ2-1, with a tentative D call TRBD2 (6 bases). The CDR3 covers 14 residues. Germline CDR1 MRHNA, CDR2 SNTAGT. V gave up 3 bases and J gave up 6 bases, with 12 bases separating them. Here the CDR3 reads CASSEEGFANEQFF. The CDR3 nucleotides are TGTGCCAGCAGTGAGGAGGGATTTGCCAATGAGCAGTTCTTC.

There are a few counts of this clonotype. This chain joins TRBV29-1 and TRBJ2-1; 7 bases match TRBD2. Germline CDR1 SQVTM, CDR2 ANQGSEA. The junction had 4 bases not matched to a gene; V was cut back by 5 bases and J by 3 bases. This CDR3 contains 13 residues. In DNA, the CDR3 is TGCAGCGTTCCCGCGGGGGACTACAATGAGCAGTTCTTC. Its protein product is CSVPAGDYNEQFF.

This rearrangement joins TRBV29-1 to TRBJ2-7; 7 bases line up with TRBD1. Germline loops: CDR1 SQVTM, CDR2 ANQGSEA. CDR3 length: 12 amino acids. J gave up 2 bases and V 5 bases, and 3 bases lay outside the gene matches. CDR3 DNA: TGCAGCGTTCAGGGGGATGCCTACGAGCAGTACTTC. Its translation is CSVQGDAYEQYF.